Reported below is one T cell receptor (beta chain). There were TCR beta CDR3 regions amplified from RNA transcripts. In the first-round RT-PCR of the TCR CDR3, the HTBI primer set was used. TCRdb analysed the multiplex PCR reads with MiXCR anew, one entry per CDR3 protein. Among fewer than 900,000 distinct CDR3 sequences listed, over 15% were seen once. The data originate from a study of T cells in Graves' hyperthyroidism and ophthalmopathy. Across the whole study: Staff took peripheral blood when the initial diagnosis was made, before any treatment began.

This CDR3 is built from 15 residues. Germline assignment: CDR1 MNHEY and CDR2 SMNVEV (reference sequence). The junction had 9 bases not matched to a gene; V was cut back by 8 bases and J by 3 bases. This sequence was found in a woman aged 50 to 65 with Graves' hyperthyroidism that later progressed to Graves' ophthalmopathy. The sequencing input was blood. The chain recombines TRBV27 with TRBJ1-2; TRBD1 matches 10 bases. CDR3 region: CASVSLGTGDYGYTF. The CDR3 DNA reads TGTGCCAGCGTATCACTGGGGACAGGGGACTATGGCTACACCTTC.